Listed here are 20 T cell receptor beta chains from one sample, sequenced in a study of beta chain features in type 1 diabetes. Of the isolated RNA, all was reverse transcribed, and so the sequenced material was expressed TCRB transcripts. Sequencing was performed with immunoSEQ multiplex PCR; in TCRdb, only in-frame clones are kept and a portion is missing. The table lists approximately 380,000 clones, over 13% of them singletons. Sequencing used naive CD4+ T cells from blood. These receptors all stem from a woman between 18 and 29 years old in good health.

The V gene is TRBV4-1, the J gene TRBJ2-7; the match to TRBD2 covers 10 bases. The CDR3 is 16 residues long. From germline, CDR1 is MGHRA and CDR2 YSYEKL. The V gene end was trimmed by 1 base and the J gene end by 4 bases; junction bases not matched to a gene: 7. DNA for the CDR3: TGCGCCAGCAGCCAAGGAAAGACTAGCGGGCCTTACGAGCAGTACTTC. Translation gives CASSQGKTSGPYEQYF.

The CDR3 here is CASSLMAYGYTF. The CDR3, as DNA: TGTGCCAGCAGTTTAATGGCCTATGGCTACACCTTC. The chain couples TRBV28 to TRBJ1-2, with D unclear. The V end was cut by 2 bases, the J end by 4 bases, with 5 bases between. The CDR3 contains 12 residues. Germline V gene lookup returns CDR1 MDHEN and CDR2 SYDVKM.

A few counts support this clone. J is TRBJ2-4 and V is TRBV7-2, with 9 bases identical to TRBD2. This CDR3 contains 15 residues. Germline loops: CDR1 SGHTA, CDR2 FQGNSA. V trimming: 3 bases; J trimming: 6 bases; junction bases outside the gene matches: 6. CDR3 in DNA: TGTGCCAGCAGCTTTGGCGGGAGGGCGGGAAACATTCAGTACTTC. Translated: CASSFGGRAGNIQYF.

The V call is TRBV2, the J call TRBJ1-2, with no clear D. V shed 4 bases and J shed 2 bases, with 5 bases lying between them. The CDR3 sequence is 12 residues long. CDR1 is SNHLY, CDR2 FYNNEI, per germline. The CDR3 is CASSVENYGYTF. The DNA of the CDR3 is TGTGCCAGCAGTGTCGAGAACTATGGCTACACCTTC.

V and J are TRBV18 and TRBJ2-1; 12 nucleotides match TRBD2. Germline CDR1 and CDR2: KGHSH and LQKENI. V trimming: 3 bases; J trimming: 6 bases; junction bases outside the gene matches: 6. CDR3 length equals 16 residues. CDR3 amino acids: CASSPRLAGESNEQFF. The CDR3 DNA follows: TGTGCCAGCTCACCGAGACTAGCGGGAGAGAGCAATGAGCAGTTCTTC.

The V call is TRBV11-2, the J call TRBJ2-1; D might be TRBD1 (5 bases). With 1 base removed from V and 0 bases from J, the gap between germline ends came to 10 bases. This CDR3 is built from 16 residues. Germline CDR1 reads SGHAT; CDR2 reads FQNNGV. This chain's CDR3 is CASSLVQGISYNEQFF. The CDR3 DNA follows: TGTGCCAGCAGCTTAGTTCAGGGTATCTCCTACAATGAGCAGTTCTTC. Looking up the rest from reference TRBV11-2 and TRBJ2-1 gives the full variable domain: EAGVAQSPRYKIIEKRQSVAFWCNPISGHATLYWYQQILGQGPKLLIQFQNNGVVDDSQLPKDRFSAERLKGVDSTLKIQPAKLEDSAVYLCASSLVQGISYNEQFFGPGTRLTVL.

The chain links TRBV9 to TRBJ2-2; D is ambiguous. Per germline, CDR1 SGDLS and CDR2 YYNGEE. V lost 0 bases, J lost 7 bases, and 16 bases lay in between. The CDR3 is 16 residues long. Here the CDR3 DNA reads TGTGCCAGCAGCGTAGCCGAGGCCCCCTCGATCGGGGAGCTGTTTTTT. It yields the protein CASSVAEAPSIGELFF.

This chain uses TRBV28 with TRBJ2-7; D call uncertain. Trimming left V 8 bases short and J 0 bases short, with 8 bases between. The CDR3 length is 12 residues. Germline-derived CDR1 and CDR2 are MDHEN and SYDVKM. This CDR3 is CASGPLSYEQYF. CDR3 DNA: TGTGCCAGCGGGCCCCTCTCCTACGAGCAGTACTTC. The variable domain in full, completed from reference TRBV28 and TRBJ2-7, reads DVKVTQSSRYLVKRTGEKVFLECVQDMDHENMFWYRQDPGLGLRLIYFSYDVKMKEKGDIPEGYSVSREKKERFSLILESASTNQTSMYLCASGPLSYEQYFGPGTRLTVT.

The rearrangement links TRBV15 to TRBJ2-3; TRBD2 agrees at 8 bases. This CDR3 comprises 16 residues. With 7 bases clipped from V and 3 bases from J, the junction kept 12 bases outside the gene matches. The germline V gene has CDR1 LNHNV and CDR2 YYDKDF (reference sequence). The CDR3 nucleotides read TGTGCCACCATCCGAGGGGAGCGGGGGTATACAGATACGCAGTATTTT. Residues: CATIRGERGYTDTQYF.

The chain couples TRBV18 to TRBJ1-1; D is undetermined. V was shortened by 3 bases and J by 1 base, with 12 bases between the two germline ends. This CDR3 contains 15 residues. Germline loops: CDR1 KGHSH, CDR2 LQKENI. The CDR3 sequence is CASSPAGRGNTEAFF. DNA of the CDR3: TGTGCCAGCTCACCGGCAGGTCGGGGGAACACTGAAGCTTTCTTT.

This chain links TRBV5-4 with TRBJ2-4; 8 bases are shared with TRBD2. The CDR3 is 15 residues long. CDR1 is SGHNT and CDR2 is YYREEE in the germline V gene (reference sequence). V lost 2 bases to trimming and J lost 2 bases; unmatched junction nucleotides: 3. The CDR3 protein is CASSFGGGPKNIQYF. The CDR3 DNA is TGTGCCAGCAGCTTCGGGGGGGGACCCAAAAACATTCAGTACTTC.

This chain joins TRBV30 and TRBJ1-3, with TRBD1 as a possible D gene (5 bases). CDR1 is GTSNPN, CDR2 SVGIG, per germline (reference sequence). V lost 0 bases and J 0 bases, leaving 9 bases between the germline ends. This CDR3 spans 15 amino acids. CDR3 protein: CAWSVLQGSGNTIYF. The CDR3 DNA reads as TGTGCCTGGAGTGTACTGCAGGGCTCTGGAAACACCATATATTTT.

This chain uses TRBV29-1 with TRBJ2-1; no reliable D call. Germline V CDR1 and CDR2: SQVTM, ANQGSEA. V lost 4 bases and J 3 bases, leaving 10 bases between the germline ends. The CDR3 covers 13 residues. CDR3 bases: TGCAGCGTTGTAATAGCCATCTACAATGAGCAGTTCTTC. Protein: CSVVIAIYNEQFF.

The chain carries TRBV7-3 and TRBJ2-3; unclear D gene. This CDR3 comprises 16 residues. The V end lost 1 base, the J end lost 0 bases, and 11 bases lay between the germline ends. CDR1 and CDR2 from the germline V gene are SGHTA and FQGTGA. The CDR3 loop is CASSLRAGTSTDTQYF. The CDR3 DNA follows: TGTGCCAGCAGCTTAAGGGCCGGAACTAGCACAGATACGCAGTATTTT.

This clone was counted between two and nine times. V and J are TRBV7-2 and TRBJ2-3; D may be TRBD2 (5 bases). From germline, CDR1 is SGHTA and CDR2 FQGNSA. This CDR3 region has 16 residues. V was clipped by 5 bases and J by 5 bases, with 20 bases between them. The CDR3 sequence: CASSPPSGGFGDTQYF. Written as DNA, the CDR3 is TGTGCCAGCAGCCCCCCAAGCGGTGGGTTCGGAGATACGCAGTATTTT. Combining the CDR3 with reference TRBV7-2 and TRBJ2-3 gives the whole variable domain GAGVSQSPSNKVTEKGKDVELRCDPISGHTALYWYRQSLGQGLEFLIYFQGNSAPDKSGLPSDRFSAERTGGSVSTLTIQRTQQEDSAVYLCASSPPSGGFGDTQYFGPGTRLTVL.

This clone was seen a handful of times. The chain couples TRBV5-4 to TRBJ2-1, with TRBD2 matching over 11 bases. The CDR3 is made up of 15 amino acids. J was trimmed by 4 bases and V by 3 bases; bases with no gene match: 3. CDR1 SGHNT and CDR2 YYREEE come from the germline V gene (reference sequence). For the CDR3, the DNA is TGTGCCAGCAGCTACGGGACTAGCGGTTACAATGAGCAGTTCTTC. Amino acid sequence: CASSYGTSGYNEQFF.

This clone was observed a handful of times. This chain connects TRBV2 to TRBJ2-7; 10 bases are shared with TRBD2. The CDR3 runs 13 residues. J gave up 4 bases and V 7 bases, and 4 bases lay outside the gene matches. Germline lookup yields CDR1 SNHLY and CDR2 FYNNEI. Here the CDR3 DNA reads TGTGCCAGCAAAGAGCGGGAGGGATACGAGCAGTACTTC. Translating it yields CASKEREGYEQYF.

This chain links TRBV7-9 with TRBJ2-1; 9 positions agree with TRBD2. V lost 7 bases to trimming and J lost 2 bases; unmatched junction nucleotides: 6. Germline V gene sequence: CDR1 SEHNR, CDR2 FQNEAQ (reference sequence). The CDR3 spans 15 residues. CDR3 residues: CASNNVAGAYNEQFF. In DNA, the CDR3 is TGTGCCAGCAACAACGTAGCGGGAGCCTACAATGAGCAGTTCTTC. The full variable domain, in which reference TRBV7-9 and TRBJ2-1 provide the parts outside the CDR3, is DTGVSQNPRHKITKRGQNVTFRCDPISEHNRLYWYRQTLGQGPEFLTYFQNEAQLEKSRLLSDRFSAERPKGSFSTLEIQRTEQGDSAMYLCASNNVAGAYNEQFFGPGTRLTVL.

The CDR3 bases are TGTGCCAGCAGCTTCCGGGACAGTACGTACAATGAGCAGTTCTTC. Protein: CASSFRDSTYNEQFF. J is TRBJ2-1 and V is TRBV7-8; 7 bases are shared with TRBD1. The V gene end was trimmed by 3 bases and the J gene end by 4 bases; junction bases not matched to a gene: 6. The CDR3 is made up of 15 amino acids. Germline V lookup: CDR1 SGHVS, CDR2 FQNEAQ.

This clone was detected a few times. The chain employs TRBV7-9 and TRBJ2-7, with no clear D. The germline V and J ends were trimmed by 5 bases and 2 bases, with 13 bases remaining between them. The germline V gene encodes CDR1 SEHNR and CDR2 FQNEAQ (reference sequence). The CDR3 consists of 14 residues. The CDR3 DNA reads TGTGCCAGCAGCCCATTCGACACGACCTACGAGCAGTACTTC. Its protein product is CASSPFDTTYEQYF.